This is a list of T cell receptor beta chains from one sample in a study of T cell responses to AZD1222 COVID-19 vaccine. The protocol was immunoSEQ multiplex PCR, while the TCRdb copy is restricted to in-frame clones and leaves out a portion. In the table there are more than 150,000 clones, almost 95% of which are singletons. The sample here was peripheral blood, taken on day 0 of AZD1222 vaccination. Source of these receptors: an adult in good health. Both conserved end residues are part of each CDR3. D genes are given only for firm matches. The size of a clone is reported for some rows only, either as once, few or many, or as a class for expanded clones.

v_call	d_call	clone_size	j_call	cdr3_nt	cdr3_aa
TRBV9	NA	NA	TRBJ2-3	TGTGCCAGCAGCGAATACACAGATACGCAGTATTTT	CASSEYTDTQYF
TRBV11-1	NA	NA	TRBJ1-2	TGTGCCAGCAGCTTGGGGTCGGGTTCTAACTATGGCTACACCTTC	CASSLGSGSNYGYTF
TRBV19	NA	NA	TRBJ2-3	TGTGCCAGTAGAGGGGTGGCGACAGATACGCAGTATTTT	CASRGVATDTQYF
TRBV7-2	NA	NA	TRBJ1-1	TGTGCCAGCAGCCCCTCCTTAGGGAGCACTGAAGCTTTCTTT	CASSPSLGSTEAFF
TRBV14	NA	NA	TRBJ2-6	TGTGCCAGCAGCCAAGTCAGGACTGGGGCCAACGTCCTGACTTTC	CASSQVRTGANVLTF
TRBV28	TRBD1	NA	TRBJ1-2	TGTGCCAGCAGACTACCGACAGGGTCGGGTGGCTACACCTTC	CASRLPTGSGGYTF
TRBV2	NA	NA	TRBJ1-5	TGTGCCAGCAGTACACAGGGACCTCCGTCGGATTTT	CASSTQGPPSDF
TRBV4-1	TRBD1	NA	TRBJ2-7	TGCGCCAGCAGCCAAGGAAACCGGGACAGAACCTACGAGCAGTACTTC	CASSQGNRDRTYEQYF
TRBV5-4	NA	once	TRBJ1-1	TGTGCCAGCAGCTTAGACGGATTGAACACTGAAGCTTTCTTT	CASSLDGLNTEAFF
TRBV6-6	NA	NA	TRBJ1-4	TGTGCCAGCAGTTACCTCAAGGCAACTAATGAAAAACTGTTTTTT	CASSYLKATNEKLFF
TRBV24-1	NA	NA	TRBJ2-5	TGTGCCACCAGTGATTACAGGGAACCGTACCAAGAGACCCAGTACTTC	CATSDYREPYQETQYF
TRBV7-8	NA	NA	TRBJ1-6	TGTGCCAGCAGCTCAAGTCTAACAGGGTCACCCCTCCACTTT	CASSSSLTGSPLHF
TRBV10-2	TRBD2	NA	TRBJ2-6	TGCGCCAGCAGTGGAGATAGCGGGAGAGGTGGGGCCAACGTCCTGACTTTC	CASSGDSGRGGANVLTF
TRBV7-3	NA	NA	TRBJ2-3	TGTGCCAGCGCAATGGCGGGGTTTAGCACAGATACGCAGTATTTT	CASAMAGFSTDTQYF
TRBV10-2	TRBD1	NA	TRBJ1-1	TGCGCCAGCAGCCCCGGACAGGCCTTAACTGAAGCTTTCTTT	CASSPGQALTEAFF
TRBV5-5	NA	few	TRBJ2-2	TGTGCCAGCAGCGGACCGGGGATAGGGCTGTTTTTT	CASSGPGIGLFF
TRBV19	NA	NA	TRBJ2-1	TGTGCCAGTAGCTATCGGGATACCGTGCAGTTCTTC	CASSYRDTVQFF
TRBV4-2	TRBD1	NA	TRBJ2-1	TGTGCCAGCAGCTCTAATCCGGACAGGTACAATGAGCAGTTCTTC	CASSSNPDRYNEQFF
TRBV4-2	TRBD2	NA	TRBJ2-3	TGTGCCAGCAGCCGCACTACTAGCGCAAGCACAGATACGCAGTATTTT	CASSRTTSASTDTQYF
TRBV29-1	NA	NA	TRBJ1-1	TGCAGCGTTGTCCTCGGGCCTGAAGCTTTCTTT	CSVVLGPEAFF
TRBV7-6	NA	NA	TRBJ1-5	TGTGCCAGCAGCTTAGAGCTGGATAGCAATCAGCCCCAGCATTTT	CASSLELDSNQPQHF
TRBV6-1	NA	NA	TRBJ1-1	TGTGCCAGCAGTGAAGCTGGCAGTGACACTGAAGCTTTCTTT	CASSEAGSDTEAFF
TRBV11-2	NA	once	TRBJ1-1	TGTGCCAGCAGCTTCGAGGCACGGTTAAACACTGAAGCTTTCTTT	CASSFEARLNTEAFF
TRBV9	NA	NA	TRBJ1-4	TGTGCCAGCAGCCCGCGGGGTTCAACTAATGAAAAACTGTTTTTT	CASSPRGSTNEKLFF
TRBV6-2/TRBV6-3	TRBD1	once	TRBJ1-2	TGTGCCAGCAGTTACTCGGGGACAGGGCACTATGGCTACACCTTC	CASSYSGTGHYGYTF
TRBV15	NA	NA	TRBJ1-2	TGTGCCACCAGCAGGTCTGGGCTAAGCTATGGCTACACCTTC	CATSRSGLSYGYTF
TRBV6-6	NA	NA	TRBJ1-1	TGTGCCAGCAGACCACAGGGTGGGAACACTGAAGCTTTCTTT	CASRPQGGNTEAFF
TRBV19	TRBD2	NA	TRBJ2-3	TGTGCCAGTAGTATAGTTCTCCCTAGCGGGGTTTCAGATACGCAGTATTTT	CASSIVLPSGVSDTQYF
TRBV19	NA	NA	TRBJ1-4	TGTGCCAGTAGTAGGAAACGGACGGGAAAAAATGAAAAACTGTTTTTT	CASSRKRTGKNEKLFF